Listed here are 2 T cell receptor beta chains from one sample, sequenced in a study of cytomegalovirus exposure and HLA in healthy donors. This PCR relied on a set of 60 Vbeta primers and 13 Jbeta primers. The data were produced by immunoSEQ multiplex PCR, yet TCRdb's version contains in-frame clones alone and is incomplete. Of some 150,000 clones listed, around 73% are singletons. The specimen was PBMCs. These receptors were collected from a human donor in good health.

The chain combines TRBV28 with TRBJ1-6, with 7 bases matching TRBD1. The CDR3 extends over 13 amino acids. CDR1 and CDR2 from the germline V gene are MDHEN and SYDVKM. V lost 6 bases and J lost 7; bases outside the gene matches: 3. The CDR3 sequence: CASRDRLNSPLHF. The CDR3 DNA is TGTGCCAGCAGGGACAGGCTAAATTCACCCCTCCACTTT.

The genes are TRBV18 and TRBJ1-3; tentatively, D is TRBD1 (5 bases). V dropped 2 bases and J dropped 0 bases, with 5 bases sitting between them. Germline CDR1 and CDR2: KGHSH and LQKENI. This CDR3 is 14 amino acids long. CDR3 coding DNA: TGTGCCAGCTCACCAGACAGCTCTGGAAACACCATATATTTT. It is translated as CASSPDSSGNTIYF.